This TCR beta chain was retrieved from a study of blood T cells in healthy people across ages. Study-level results: Long-lived and aged donors differed, with more naive CD4+ cells and higher diversity in the long-lived. Among T cells, TCR beta diversity per million cells dropped roughly linearly as age rose.

A J-beta primer mix and a sample-barcoded 5' primer were used in a second PCR of about 7 to 12 cycles. Every cDNA molecule bore a tag from a template-switch adaptor containing 12 random nucleotides. TCRdb reprocessed the 5' RACE reads via MiXCR and lists one record per CDR3 protein. This table holds hundreds of thousands of distinct CDR3 sequences, around 54% found once. Concerning this clonotype: No antigen is known for it.

The CDR3 spans 14 residues. The germline V gene encodes CDR1 MDHEN and CDR2 SYDVKM. Trimming cost V 6 bases and J 4 bases, with 15 bases left between them. The chain combines TRBV28 with TRBJ1-2; no clear D. This receptor was taken from a man in his 60s in good health. The sample consisted of blood. The CDR3 DNA is TGTGCCAGCAGACGTTTGGTATCGGGCTATGGCTACACCTTC. It is translated as CASRRLVSGYGYTF.